This is a list of T cell receptor beta chains from one sample in a study of T cell responses to AZD1222 COVID-19 vaccine. Using immunoSEQ multiplex PCR, the repertoire was profiled, and TCRdb retains in-frame clones only, with some absent. In the table there are 150,000 to 200,000 clones, approximately 94% of which are singletons. The specimen comprised peripheral blood, sampled on day 0 of AZD1222 vaccination. These receptors all come from an adult in good health. Each CDR3 is given with its conserved first and last residue. A D gene is named only where the DNA matches it firmly.

>TRBJ2-6|.|TRBV5-1
CASSFGGAGANVLTF
>TRBJ2-2|.|TRBV6-5
CASSYYPGVTGELFF
>TRBJ1-1|.|TRBV11-2
CASSLGVFPFF
>TRBJ2-2|.|TRBV9
CASSVGGTRNTGELFF
>TRBJ2-7|TRBD1|TRBV29-1
CSVEGGTGRYEQYF
>TRBJ1-5|TRBD1|TRBV2
CASSGTGLGQPQHF
>TRBJ1-2|TRBD1|TRBV27
CASSPQMIDRGLGYTF
>TRBJ1-5|TRBD1|TRBV9
CASSPGQGPNQPQHF
>TRBJ1-5|.|TRBV6-5
CASSTLTATQPQHF
>TRBJ1-2|.|TRBV28
CASSLSDYGYTF
>TRBJ2-5|.|TRBV9
CASSAHREETQYF
>TRBJ1-1|TRBD1|TRBV6-5
CASPLQGALDTEAFF
>TRBJ1-6|.|TRBV5-8
CASSLGSTGSPLHF
>TRBJ1-1|.|TRBV15
CATSRGRGRVNTEAFF
>TRBJ2-7|TRBD1|TRBV15
CATSPRRQGSGEQYF